This entry lists 22 T cell receptor beta chains sequenced from one sample in a study of shared clonotypes between healthy human individuals. TCRdb's copy holds only in-frame clones and misses some; the assay was immunoSEQ multiplex PCR. The sample comprises fewer than 600,000 clones, roughly three quarters of which are singletons, and under 15% rests with the top ten. Input material: PBMCs. These receptors all come from a woman in her thirties or forties in good health. Some clones in this sample may be carry-over from other donors' samples.

The chain couples TRBV19 to TRBJ2-1, with D hard to call. This CDR3 contains 15 residues. Looked up from germline, CDR1 is LNHDA and CDR2 is SQIVND (reference sequence). V was shortened by 7 bases and J by 4 bases, with 17 bases between the two germline ends. As DNA, the CDR3 is TGTGCCAGTACCCCCACGGCTGACTTTTACAATGAGCAGTTCTTC. It codes for CASTPTADFYNEQFF.

This CDR3 reads CASRQSGADTYEQYF. Here the CDR3 DNA reads TGTGCCAGCAGACAAAGCGGGGCGGATACCTACGAGCAGTACTTC. This chain uses TRBV28 with TRBJ2-7, with 7 bases fitting TRBD2. This CDR3 region has 15 residues. Germline V gene data show CDR1 as MDHEN and CDR2 as SYDVKM. V lost 6 bases to trimming and J lost 2 bases; unmatched junction nucleotides: 10.

This clone was picked up one time. The chain couples TRBV9 to TRBJ1-1, with 12 nucleotides matching TRBD1. V lost 0 bases to trimming and J lost 10 bases; unmatched junction nucleotides: 7. The CDR3 sequence is 15 residues long. Germline V gives CDR1 SGDLS, CDR2 YYNGEE. For the CDR3, the DNA is TGTGCCAGCAGCGTAGAAGGGACAGGGGGCGAGGGAGCTTTCTTT. Its translation: CASSVEGTGGEGAFF.

The CDR3 reads CAWSVYRDNEQFF. The CDR3 DNA reads as TGTGCCTGGAGTGTATACAGGGATAATGAGCAGTTCTTC. The chain links TRBV30 to TRBJ2-1; weak D call: TRBD1 (6 bases). Trimming stripped 0 bases from V and 7 bases from J, with 10 bases between. Looked up from germline, CDR1 is GTSNPN and CDR2 is SVGIG (reference sequence). The CDR3 covers 13 residues.

The CDR3 nucleotides are TGTGCCAGTAGTATCCGGACAGGGGGCATTGCCGGGGAGCTGTTTTTT. It codes for CASSIRTGGIAGELFF. The chain has TRBV19 and TRBJ2-2; 11 bases match TRBD1. Germline V gives CDR1 LNHDA, CDR2 SQIVND (reference sequence). This CDR3 spans 16 amino acids. V was clipped by 3 bases and J by 6 bases; unmatched bases: 6.

The chain carries TRBV19 and TRBJ2-7; 8 bases are shared with TRBD2. V lost 6 bases and J lost 7; bases outside the gene matches: 11. The CDR3 is 14 residues long. The V gene's germline CDR1 is LNHDA and CDR2 SQIVND (reference sequence). This CDR3 reads CASRYTGLAQEQYF. CDR3 coding DNA: TGTGCCAGTAGATACACCGGACTAGCACAAGAGCAGTACTTC.

This clone has ten or more counts. The chain recombines TRBV19 with TRBJ1-1, with D hard to call. Germline V gene sequence: CDR1 LNHDA, CDR2 SQIVND (reference sequence). Deletions cut 2 bases from V and 0 bases from J, with 7 bases between. This CDR3 has 14 residues. DNA of the CDR3: TGTGCCAGTAGTATACTAGGGCTGAACACTGAAGCTTTCTTT. Its translation: CASSILGLNTEAFF.

A few counts support this clone. The chain recombines TRBV7-9 with TRBJ2-2; TRBD2 aligns across 11 bases. CDR1 SEHNR and CDR2 FQNEAQ come from the germline V gene (reference sequence). The CDR3 covers 17 residues. The trim removed 3 bases at V and 4 bases at J, leaving 7 bases unmatched. CDR3 sequence: CASSFRRLAGSTGELFF. The DNA of the CDR3 is TGTGCCAGCAGCTTCCGTAGACTAGCGGGAAGCACCGGGGAGCTGTTTTTT.

This clone came up a few times. The chain joins TRBV18 to TRBJ2-5, with unresolved D. This CDR3 comprises 13 residues. Germline CDR1 is KGHSH and CDR2 is LQKENI. V was shortened by 0 bases and J by 5 bases, with 7 bases between the two germline ends. The CDR3 protein is CASSPPVLETQYF. DNA of the CDR3: TGTGCCAGCTCACCACCGGTTCTTGAGACCCAGTACTTC.

V is TRBV7-3 and J is TRBJ2-2, with D perhaps matching TRBD2 (6 bases). V was clipped by 1 base and J by 0 bases, with 9 bases between them. CDR3 length equals 16 residues. Germline V gene sequence: CDR1 SGHTA, CDR2 FQGTGA. CDR3 residues: CASSLMGGPNTGELFF. As DNA, the CDR3 is TGTGCCAGCAGCTTAATGGGGGGACCGAACACCGGGGAGCTGTTTTTT.

This chain links TRBV9 with TRBJ2-1; 12 bases line up with TRBD2. J was trimmed by 7 bases and V by 3 bases; bases with no gene match: 23. CDR1 and CDR2 (germline): SGDLS, YYNGEE. This CDR3 contains 21 residues. CDR3 loop: CASSASPQGGLAGGPRNEQFF. CDR3 nucleotides: TGTGCCAGCAGCGCTTCCCCCCAAGGGGGGCTAGCGGGAGGGCCGAGGAATGAGCAGTTCTTC.

The V gene is TRBV9, the J gene TRBJ2-3; D perhaps matches TRBD1 (5 bases). CDR1 is SGDLS, CDR2 YYNGEE, per germline. The CDR3 loop spans 16 amino acids. V was cut by 0 bases and J by 5 bases, with 16 bases left in between. Here the CDR3 reads CASSVGLQWGVDTQYF. As DNA, the CDR3 is TGTGCCAGCAGCGTAGGCTTACAGTGGGGCGTAGATACGCAGTATTTT.

The rearrangement links TRBV29-1 to TRBJ1-5; D perhaps matches TRBD1 (6 bases). There are 13 residues in the CDR3. Trimming stripped 7 bases from V and 3 bases from J, with 13 bases between. In germline, CDR1 is SQVTM, CDR2 ANQGSEA. This chain's CDR3 is CSASDRNNQPQHF. The CDR3 DNA sequence: TGCAGCGCATCGGACAGAAACAATCAGCCCCAGCATTTT. Full variable domain (rest looked up from reference TRBV29-1 and TRBJ1-5): SAVISQKPSRDICQRGTSLTIQCQVDSQVTMMFWYRQQPGQSLTLIATANQGSEATYESGFVIDKFPISRPNLTFSTLTVSNMSPEDSSIYLCSASDRNNQPQHFGDGTRLSIL.

The chain recombines TRBV2 with TRBJ1-5; 8 bases match TRBD1. V shed 7 bases, J shed 7 bases, and the junction held 9 bases outside the gene matches. CDR3 size: 14 residues. Germline CDR1 and CDR2: SNHLY and FYNNEI. Written as DNA, the CDR3 is TGTGCCAGCACTTTCTCAGGGGGCGAACAGCCCCAGCATTTT. Translation gives CASTFSGGEQPQHF. The whole variable domain, remainder taken from reference TRBV2 and TRBJ1-5, is EPEVTQTPSHQVTQMGQEVILRCVPISNHLYFYWYRQILGQKVEFLVSFYNNEISEKSEIFDDQFSVERPDGSNFTLKIRSTKLEDSAMYFCASTFSGGEQPQHFGDGTRLSIL.

The chain couples TRBV5-4 to TRBJ2-1, with TRBD2 matching 7 bases. The CDR3 consists of 17 residues. Trimming at V came to 2 bases and at J to 5 bases, leaving 13 bases not matched to a gene. Germline lookup yields CDR1 SGHNT and CDR2 YYREEE (reference sequence). CDR3 sequence (DNA): TGTGCCAGCAGCTTCCCCCCGGGGAGGGGAGGACACAATGAGCAGTTCTTC. This codes for CASSFPPGRGGHNEQFF.

This clone was recorded at least ten times. This sequence joins TRBV28 and TRBJ2-1; 11 bases are shared with TRBD2. Germline CDR1 and CDR2: MDHEN and SYDVKM. The CDR3 consists of 14 residues. J gave up 6 bases and V 6 bases, and 4 bases lay outside the gene matches. CDR3 protein: CASSQTSGGNEQFF. The DNA of the CDR3 is TGTGCCAGCAGCCAAACTAGCGGGGGCAATGAGCAGTTCTTC.

The gene calls are TRBV19 and TRBJ1-1; weak D call: TRBD1 (5 bases). The CDR3 is 13 amino acids. Germline lookup yields CDR1 LNHDA and CDR2 SQIVND (reference sequence). V dropped 7 bases and J dropped 5 bases, with 14 bases sitting between them. CDR3 DNA: TGTGCCAGTACCCCGGCGGGACGTACTGAAGCTTTCTTT. Protein: CASTPAGRTEAFF.

The chain combines TRBV9 with TRBJ2-2; the D gene is possibly TRBD2 (5 bases). Germline V gene sequence: CDR1 SGDLS, CDR2 YYNGEE. V dropped 3 bases and J dropped 4 bases, with 16 bases sitting between them. The CDR3 spans 16 residues. CDR3 loop: CASSGLAGKSTGELFF. The CDR3 DNA reads TGTGCCAGCAGCGGCCTGGCCGGGAAGTCCACCGGGGAGCTGTTTTTT.

The chain joins TRBV7-2 to TRBJ2-6; 7 positions match TRBD2. Losses at the gene ends were 5 bases for V and 5 bases for J; bases not matched to a gene: 12. In germline, CDR1 is SGHTA, CDR2 FQGNSA. CDR3 size: 17 residues. The CDR3 sequence: CASSPPVGGGRANVLTF. The CDR3 coding sequence is TGTGCCAGCAGCCCCCCAGTGGGCGGGGGAAGGGCCAACGTCCTGACTTTC.

The CDR3 reads CASSPSYNEQFF. The CDR3 nucleotides are TGTGCCAGCAGTCCTTCCTACAATGAGCAGTTCTTC. The rearrangement uses TRBV2 and TRBJ2-1; no firm D call. The CDR3 runs 12 residues. Germline lookup yields CDR1 SNHLY and CDR2 FYNNEI. The V gene lost 5 bases and the J gene lost 1 base, with 3 bases spanning the gap.

CDR3 sequence: CASSVPLPGEQFF. Written as DNA, the CDR3 is TGCGCCAGCAGTGTACCCCTTCCGGGTGAGCAGTTCTTC. The rearrangement uses TRBV10-2 and TRBJ2-1, with D unclear. Deletions cut 4 bases from V and 9 bases from J, with 13 bases between. CDR3 length equals 13 residues. CDR1 is WSHSY, CDR2 SAAADI, per germline.

The chain uses TRBV28 and TRBJ1-1; TRBD1 might be the D (5 bases). The length of the CDR3 is 17 residues. Germline CDR1 is MDHEN and CDR2 is SYDVKM. Trimming cost V 8 bases and J 3 bases, with 25 bases left between them. The CDR3 nucleotides are TGTGCCAGCCGACCGGGCGGGGGTGTACTGACCGACACTGAAGCTTTCTTT. Translated: CASRPGGGVLTDTEAFF.